Detailed here is one T cell receptor beta chain. No antigen is known for it. This sample is part of a study of identical twins. With V trimmed by 1 base and J by 4 bases, 4 bases remained unmatched. This CDR3 comprises 15 residues. The V gene's germline CDR1 is LNHNV and CDR2 YYDKDF (reference sequence). Overall study findings and caveats: Those out-of-frame alpha sequences shared by twins showed an excess of low generation probability.

TCRdb re-called the 5' RACE reads with MiXCR, one entry per CDR3 protein. The sample carries 350,000 or so distinct CDR3 sequences, around 9.7% recorded once. This TCR was sampled from a woman aged 45-60 years in good health. V gene TRBV15 combines with J gene TRBJ1-5, with 7 positions matching TRBD1. The sequenced sample consisted of naive T cells sorted from blood. This CDR3 reads CATSRAQGRNQPQHF. The CDR3 coding sequence is TGTGCCACCAGCAGAGCACAGGGGCGTAATCAGCCCCAGCATTTT. Full variable domain (outside the CDR3, taken from reference TRBV15 and TRBJ1-5): DAMVIQNPRYQVTQFGKPVTLSCSQTLNHNVMYWYQQKSSQAPKLLFHYYDKDFNNEADTPDNFQSRRPNTSFCFLDIRSPGLGDTAMYLCATSRAQGRNQPQHFGDGTRLSIL.